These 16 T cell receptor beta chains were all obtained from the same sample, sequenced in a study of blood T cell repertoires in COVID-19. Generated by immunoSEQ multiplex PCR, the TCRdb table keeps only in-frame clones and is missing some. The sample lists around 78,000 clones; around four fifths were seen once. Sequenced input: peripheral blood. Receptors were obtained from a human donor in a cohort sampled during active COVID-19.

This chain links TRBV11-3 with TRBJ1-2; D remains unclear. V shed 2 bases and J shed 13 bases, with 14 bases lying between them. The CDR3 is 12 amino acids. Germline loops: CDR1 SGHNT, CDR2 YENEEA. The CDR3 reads CASSLSAGPPTF. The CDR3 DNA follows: TGTGCCAGCAGCTTATCCGCAGGTCCCCCCACCTTC.

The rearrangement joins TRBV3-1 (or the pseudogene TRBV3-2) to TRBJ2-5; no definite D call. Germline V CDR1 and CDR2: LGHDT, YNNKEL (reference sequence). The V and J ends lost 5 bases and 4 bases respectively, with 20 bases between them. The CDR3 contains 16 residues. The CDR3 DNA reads TGTGCCAGCAGCGGCGGTCTACAAAGAGGCGGAGAGACCCAGTACTTC. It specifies CASSGGLQRGGETQYF.

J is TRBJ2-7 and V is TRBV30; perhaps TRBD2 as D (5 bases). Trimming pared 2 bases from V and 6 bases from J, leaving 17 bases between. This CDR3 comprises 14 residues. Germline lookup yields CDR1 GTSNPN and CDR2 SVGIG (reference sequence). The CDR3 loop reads CAWSSLRGHIEQYF. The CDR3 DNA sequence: TGTGCCTGGAGTAGTTTACGGGGTCATATCGAGCAGTACTTC.

Written as DNA, the CDR3 is TGTGCCAGCAGCCAAGGTGGGGGGACGAATAATTCACCCCTCCACTTT. The encoded protein is CASSQGGGTNNSPLHF. The gene calls are TRBV3-1 (or the pseudogene TRBV3-2) and TRBJ1-6, with D tentatively TRBD1 (5 bases). Germline V lookup: CDR1 LGHDT, CDR2 YNNKEL (reference sequence). V was shortened by 1 base and J by 5 bases, with 12 bases between the two germline ends. The CDR3 totals 16 residues.

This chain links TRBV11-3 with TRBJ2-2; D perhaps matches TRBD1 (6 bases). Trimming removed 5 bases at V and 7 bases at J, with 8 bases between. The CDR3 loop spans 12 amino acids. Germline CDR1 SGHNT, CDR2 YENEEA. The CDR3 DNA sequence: TGTGCCAGCAGCCGAGGGGGCGGGGAGCTGTTTTTT. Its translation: CASSRGGGELFF.

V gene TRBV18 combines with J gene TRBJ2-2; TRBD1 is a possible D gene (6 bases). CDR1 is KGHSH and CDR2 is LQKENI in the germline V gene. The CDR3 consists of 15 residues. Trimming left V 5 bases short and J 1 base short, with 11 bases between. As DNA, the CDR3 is TGTGCCAGCTCAAACTTACAGGGGAACACCGGGGAGCTGTTTTTT. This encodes CASSNLQGNTGELFF. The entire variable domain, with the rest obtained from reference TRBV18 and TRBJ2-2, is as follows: NAGVMQNPRHLVRRRGQEARLRCSPMKGHSHVYWYRQLPEEGLKFMVYLQKENIIDESGMPKERFSAEFPKEGPSILRIQQVVRGDSAAYFCASSNLQGNTGELFFGEGSRLTVL.

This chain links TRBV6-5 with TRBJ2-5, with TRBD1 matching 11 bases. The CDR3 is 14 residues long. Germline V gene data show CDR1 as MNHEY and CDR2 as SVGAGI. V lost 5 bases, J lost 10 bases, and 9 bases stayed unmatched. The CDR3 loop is CASSPLGDRGFQYF. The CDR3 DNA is TGTGCCAGCAGTCCTCTGGGGGACAGGGGGTTCCAGTACTTC.

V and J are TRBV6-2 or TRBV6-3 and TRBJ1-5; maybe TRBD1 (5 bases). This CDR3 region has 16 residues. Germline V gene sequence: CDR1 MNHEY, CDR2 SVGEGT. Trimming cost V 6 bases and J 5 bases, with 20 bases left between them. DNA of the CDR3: TGTGCCAGCAGCACCAGGCCCGCAGGGCCGGATCAGCCCCAGCATTTT. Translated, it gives CASSTRPAGPDQPQHF.

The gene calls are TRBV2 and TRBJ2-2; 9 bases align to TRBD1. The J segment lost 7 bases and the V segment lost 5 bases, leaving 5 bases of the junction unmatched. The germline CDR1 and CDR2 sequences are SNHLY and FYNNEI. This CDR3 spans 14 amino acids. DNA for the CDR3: TGTGCCAGCAGTTGGACAGGGGTGATCGGGGAGCTGTTTTTT. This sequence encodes CASSWTGVIGELFF.

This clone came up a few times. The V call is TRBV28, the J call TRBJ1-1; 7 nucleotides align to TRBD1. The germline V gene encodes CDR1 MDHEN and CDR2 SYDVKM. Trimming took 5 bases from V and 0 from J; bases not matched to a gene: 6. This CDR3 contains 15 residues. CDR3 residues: CASSPGDRLNTEAFF. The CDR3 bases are TGTGCCAGCAGTCCGGGGGACAGACTGAACACTGAAGCTTTCTTT.

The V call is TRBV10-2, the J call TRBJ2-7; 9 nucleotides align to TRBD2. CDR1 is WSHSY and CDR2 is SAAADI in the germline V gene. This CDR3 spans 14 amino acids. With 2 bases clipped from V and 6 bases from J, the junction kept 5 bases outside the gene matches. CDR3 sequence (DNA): TGCGCCAGCAGTGAGGTTAGCGGGGGAAGCGAGCAGTACTTC. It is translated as CASSEVSGGSEQYF.

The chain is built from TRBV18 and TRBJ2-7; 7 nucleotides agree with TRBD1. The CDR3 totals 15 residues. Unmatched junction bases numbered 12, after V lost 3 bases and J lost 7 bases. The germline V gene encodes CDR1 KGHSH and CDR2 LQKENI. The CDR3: CASSPIGTDPIEQYF. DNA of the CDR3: TGTGCCAGCTCACCCATTGGGACAGACCCAATAGAGCAGTACTTC.

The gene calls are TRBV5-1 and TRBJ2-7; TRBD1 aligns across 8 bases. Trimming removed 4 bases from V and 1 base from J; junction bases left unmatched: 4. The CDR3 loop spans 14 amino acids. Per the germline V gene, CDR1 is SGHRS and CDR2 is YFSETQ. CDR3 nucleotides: TGCGCCAGCAGCGGGACAGGCACATCCTACGAGCAGTACTTC. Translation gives CASSGTGTSYEQYF.

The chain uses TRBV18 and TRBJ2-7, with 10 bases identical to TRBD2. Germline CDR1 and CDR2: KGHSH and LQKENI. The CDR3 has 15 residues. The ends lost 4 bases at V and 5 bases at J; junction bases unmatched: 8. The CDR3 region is CASSLSGGAGNEQYF. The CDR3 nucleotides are TGTGCCAGCTCACTGAGCGGGGGGGCCGGGAACGAGCAGTACTTC.

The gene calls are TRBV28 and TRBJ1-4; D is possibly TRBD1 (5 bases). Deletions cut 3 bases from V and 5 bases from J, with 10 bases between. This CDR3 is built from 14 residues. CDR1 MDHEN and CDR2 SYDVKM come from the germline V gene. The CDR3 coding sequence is TGTGCCAGCAGTTTGAGACAGAGCAATGAAAAACTGTTTTTT. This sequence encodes CASSLRQSNEKLFF.

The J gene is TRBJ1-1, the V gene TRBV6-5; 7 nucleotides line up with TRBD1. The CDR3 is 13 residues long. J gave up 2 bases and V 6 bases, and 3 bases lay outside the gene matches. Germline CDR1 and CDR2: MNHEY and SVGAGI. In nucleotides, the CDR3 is TGTGCCAGCAGGGGGACAGACAACACTGAAGCTTTCTTT. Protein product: CASRGTDNTEAFF.